Only a few counts were recorded for the clone carrying this TCR beta chain. The CDR3 totals 16 residues. Trimming removed 1 base at V and 4 bases at J, with 13 bases between. CDR1 and CDR2 (germline): LGHNA, YSLEER. TCRdb keeps only in-frame clones here, not all; method: immunoSEQ multiplex PCR. The sample lists roughly 240,000 clones, approximately 82% occurring once. The data are from a study of blood T cell repertoires in COVID-19. About the study: The analysed material was cDNA or gDNA that came from T cells, B-cell-depleted T cells, or PBMCs.

The V call is TRBV4-3, the J call TRBJ2-2; a possible D gene is TRBD1 (6 bases). The source is a man aged 35-49 years who had recovered from COVID-19. What was sequenced was peripheral blood. The chain's CDR3 is CASSQASGAGTGELFF. The CDR3 DNA is TGCGCCAGCAGCCAAGCATCAGGGGCGGGCACCGGGGAGCTGTTTTTT.